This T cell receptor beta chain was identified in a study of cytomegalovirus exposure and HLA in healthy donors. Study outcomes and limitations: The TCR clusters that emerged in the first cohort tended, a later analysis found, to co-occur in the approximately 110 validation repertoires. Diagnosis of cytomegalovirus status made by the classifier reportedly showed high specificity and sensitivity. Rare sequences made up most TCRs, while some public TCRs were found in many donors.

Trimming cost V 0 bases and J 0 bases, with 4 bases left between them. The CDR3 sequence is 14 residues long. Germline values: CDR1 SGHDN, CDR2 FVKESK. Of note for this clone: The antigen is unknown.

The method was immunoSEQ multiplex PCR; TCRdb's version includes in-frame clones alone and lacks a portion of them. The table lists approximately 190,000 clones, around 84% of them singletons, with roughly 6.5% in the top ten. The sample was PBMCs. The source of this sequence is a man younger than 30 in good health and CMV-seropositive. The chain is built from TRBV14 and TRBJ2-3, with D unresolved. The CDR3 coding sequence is TGTGCCAGCAGCCAAGATCCGAGCACAGATACGCAGTATTTT. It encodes CASSQDPSTDTQYF. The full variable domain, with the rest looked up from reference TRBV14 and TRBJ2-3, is EAGVTQFPSHSVIEKGQTVTLRCDPISGHDNLYWYRRVMGKEIKFLLHFVKESKQDESGMPNNRFLAERTGGTYSTLKVQPAELEDSGVYFCASSQDPSTDTQYFGPGTRLTVL.